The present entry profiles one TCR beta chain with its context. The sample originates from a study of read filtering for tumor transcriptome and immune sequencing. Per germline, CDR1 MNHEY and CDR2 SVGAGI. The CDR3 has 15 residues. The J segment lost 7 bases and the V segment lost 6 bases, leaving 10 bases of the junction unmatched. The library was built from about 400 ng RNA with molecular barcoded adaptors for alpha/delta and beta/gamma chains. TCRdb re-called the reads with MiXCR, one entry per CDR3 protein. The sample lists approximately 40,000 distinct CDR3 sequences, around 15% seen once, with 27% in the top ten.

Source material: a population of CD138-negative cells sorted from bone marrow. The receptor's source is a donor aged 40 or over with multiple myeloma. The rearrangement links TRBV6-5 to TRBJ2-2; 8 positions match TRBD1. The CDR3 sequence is CASRTSGGSGGELFF. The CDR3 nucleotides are TGTGCCAGCAGGACCTCAGGGGGCTCTGGCGGGGAGCTGTTTTTT.